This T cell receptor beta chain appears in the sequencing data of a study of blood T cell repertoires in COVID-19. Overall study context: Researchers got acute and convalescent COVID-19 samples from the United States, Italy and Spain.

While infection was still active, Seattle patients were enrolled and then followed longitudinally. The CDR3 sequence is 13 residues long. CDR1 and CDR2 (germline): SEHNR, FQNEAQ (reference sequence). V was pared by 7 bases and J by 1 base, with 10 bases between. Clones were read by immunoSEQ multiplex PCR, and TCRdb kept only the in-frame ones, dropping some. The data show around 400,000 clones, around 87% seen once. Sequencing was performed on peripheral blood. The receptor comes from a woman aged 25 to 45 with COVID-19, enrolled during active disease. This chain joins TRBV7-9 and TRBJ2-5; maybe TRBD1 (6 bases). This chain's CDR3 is CASNPDSQETQYF. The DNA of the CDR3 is TGTGCCAGCAATCCGGACAGCCAAGAGACCCAGTACTTC.